The clone carrying this TCR beta chain was picked up many times. The antigen remains unidentified. cDNA was made from approximately 500 ng RNA using alpha and beta constant primers. Using multiplexing indices, alpha and beta chain libraries were generated apart by chain-specific third strand synthesis. Two random hexamers, added before amplification and joined, formed each molecule's 12-nucleotide barcode. TCRdb called the 5' RACE reads again in MiXCR, with one record for every CDR3 protein. The sample includes approximately 15,000 distinct CDR3 sequences, about 5.4% of them seen just once. The data were taken from a study of HIV-infected patients and healthy controls. Whole-study findings and limits: Slight age and sex differences between study cohorts did not explain the diversity differences. Mean usage of eight alpha and eight beta V genes differed significantly in HIV-infected patients versus controls.

The repertoire came from unfractionated whole blood and reflected all unsorted peripheral T cells. RNA came from around 2.3 ml of peripheral blood. This CDR3 is 12 amino acids long. The germline CDR1 and CDR2 sequences are DFQATT and SNEGSKA (reference sequence). V dropped 6 bases and J dropped 0 bases, with 6 bases sitting between them. The sample comprised blood. V and J are TRBV20-1 and TRBJ1-3; D is uncertain. The TCR originated in an adult in good health. The CDR3 DNA reads TGCAGTGCACGGACCTCTGGAAACACCATATATTTT. It yields the protein CSARTSGNTIYF.